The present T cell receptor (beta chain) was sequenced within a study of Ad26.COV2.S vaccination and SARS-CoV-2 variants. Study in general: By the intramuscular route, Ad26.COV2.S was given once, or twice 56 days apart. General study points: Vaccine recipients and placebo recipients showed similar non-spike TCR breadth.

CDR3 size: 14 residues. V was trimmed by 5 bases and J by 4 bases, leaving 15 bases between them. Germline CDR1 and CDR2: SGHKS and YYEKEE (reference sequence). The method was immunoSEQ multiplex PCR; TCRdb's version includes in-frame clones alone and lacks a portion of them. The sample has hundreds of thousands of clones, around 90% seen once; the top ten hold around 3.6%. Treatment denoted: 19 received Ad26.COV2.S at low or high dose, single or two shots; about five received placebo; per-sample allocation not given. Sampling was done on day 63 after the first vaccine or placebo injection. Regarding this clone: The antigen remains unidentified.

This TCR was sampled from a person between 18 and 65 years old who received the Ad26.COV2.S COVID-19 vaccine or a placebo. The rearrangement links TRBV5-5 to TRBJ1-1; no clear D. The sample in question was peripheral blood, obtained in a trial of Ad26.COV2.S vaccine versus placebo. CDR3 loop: CASSQYFEATEAFF. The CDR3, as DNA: TGTGCCAGCAGTCAATACTTCGAGGCCACTGAAGCTTTCTTT.